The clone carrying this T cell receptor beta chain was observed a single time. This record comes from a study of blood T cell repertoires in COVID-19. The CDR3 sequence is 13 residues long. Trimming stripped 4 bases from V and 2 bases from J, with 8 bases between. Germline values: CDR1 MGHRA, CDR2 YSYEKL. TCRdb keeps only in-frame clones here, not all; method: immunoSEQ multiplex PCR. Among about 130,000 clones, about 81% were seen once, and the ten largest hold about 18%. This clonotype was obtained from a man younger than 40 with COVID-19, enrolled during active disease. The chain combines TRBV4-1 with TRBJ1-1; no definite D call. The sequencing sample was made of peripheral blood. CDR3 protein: CASSPIFNTEAFF. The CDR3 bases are TGCGCCAGCAGCCCTATTTTCAACACTGAAGCTTTCTTT.